The TCR beta chain described here comes from a study of blood T cell repertoires in COVID-19. Study as a whole: The samples span acute and convalescent COVID-19 from the United States, Italy and Spain. From T cells, B-cell-depleted T cells, or PBMCs came the material, which was cDNA or gDNA.

In the authors' workflow: Amplifying reference gene primers gave estimates of nucleated cell counts. Clones were sequenced by immunoSEQ multiplex PCR, and TCRdb holds only the in-frame ones, with some missing. The D gene and trimming were derived from the DNA, and the V and J assignments and clone size from that table. The table has 75,000 to 95,000 clones, over 70% seen once. J lost 1 base, V lost 4 bases, and 7 bases had no gene match. CDR3 length: 17 residues. Germline CDR1 reads LNHNV; CDR2 reads YYDKDF (reference sequence). The source of this sequence is a middle-aged woman with active or convalescent COVID-19. The chain recombines TRBV15 with TRBJ2-1, with 10 bases aligning to TRBD2. Material for sequencing was peripheral blood. The CDR3 region is CATSTRLAGGSYNEQFF. The CDR3, as DNA: TGTGCCACCAGCACGCGCTTAGCGGGAGGTTCCTACAATGAGCAGTTCTTC.